This T cell receptor (beta chain) was found in a study of OX40 agonist ivuxolimab in advanced cancers. Across the study: All patients had ivuxolimab intravenously every 2 weeks at 0.01 to 10 mg/kg. Hepatocellular carcinoma, melanoma, renal cell or head and neck cancer affected the dose-escalation patients.

As concerns this clone: The antigen remains undetermined.

Germline-derived CDR1 and CDR2 are MRHNA and SNTAGT. The CDR3 extends over 21 amino acids. The V segment lost 1 base and the J segment 6 bases; nucleotides outside the gene matches: 24. Profiling relied on immunoSEQ multiplex PCR, and the TCRdb table lists in-frame clones only, not all of them. The sample includes 65,000 to 70,000 clones, approximately 93% of them seen just once. Notes on the study in general: At doses 0.1 to 3.0 mg/kg, CD4+ and CD8+ clones expanded. More expanded clones were seen, on average, in CD8+ T cells than in CD4+.

The chain combines TRBV6-4 with TRBJ2-7; 10 bases are shared with TRBD2. The TCR sequence derives from an adult with an advanced solid tumor such as melanoma, head and neck, liver or kidney cancer. Specimen: CD4+ or CD8+ T cells sorted from blood, collected in a trial of the OX40 agonist ivuxolimab. For the CDR3, the DNA is TGTGCCAGCAGTGACTGTCTTGGTGAGGGGTTCGAGCGGGAGGGCCCGACCGAGCAGTACTTC. Its translation is CASSDCLGEGFEREGPTEQYF.